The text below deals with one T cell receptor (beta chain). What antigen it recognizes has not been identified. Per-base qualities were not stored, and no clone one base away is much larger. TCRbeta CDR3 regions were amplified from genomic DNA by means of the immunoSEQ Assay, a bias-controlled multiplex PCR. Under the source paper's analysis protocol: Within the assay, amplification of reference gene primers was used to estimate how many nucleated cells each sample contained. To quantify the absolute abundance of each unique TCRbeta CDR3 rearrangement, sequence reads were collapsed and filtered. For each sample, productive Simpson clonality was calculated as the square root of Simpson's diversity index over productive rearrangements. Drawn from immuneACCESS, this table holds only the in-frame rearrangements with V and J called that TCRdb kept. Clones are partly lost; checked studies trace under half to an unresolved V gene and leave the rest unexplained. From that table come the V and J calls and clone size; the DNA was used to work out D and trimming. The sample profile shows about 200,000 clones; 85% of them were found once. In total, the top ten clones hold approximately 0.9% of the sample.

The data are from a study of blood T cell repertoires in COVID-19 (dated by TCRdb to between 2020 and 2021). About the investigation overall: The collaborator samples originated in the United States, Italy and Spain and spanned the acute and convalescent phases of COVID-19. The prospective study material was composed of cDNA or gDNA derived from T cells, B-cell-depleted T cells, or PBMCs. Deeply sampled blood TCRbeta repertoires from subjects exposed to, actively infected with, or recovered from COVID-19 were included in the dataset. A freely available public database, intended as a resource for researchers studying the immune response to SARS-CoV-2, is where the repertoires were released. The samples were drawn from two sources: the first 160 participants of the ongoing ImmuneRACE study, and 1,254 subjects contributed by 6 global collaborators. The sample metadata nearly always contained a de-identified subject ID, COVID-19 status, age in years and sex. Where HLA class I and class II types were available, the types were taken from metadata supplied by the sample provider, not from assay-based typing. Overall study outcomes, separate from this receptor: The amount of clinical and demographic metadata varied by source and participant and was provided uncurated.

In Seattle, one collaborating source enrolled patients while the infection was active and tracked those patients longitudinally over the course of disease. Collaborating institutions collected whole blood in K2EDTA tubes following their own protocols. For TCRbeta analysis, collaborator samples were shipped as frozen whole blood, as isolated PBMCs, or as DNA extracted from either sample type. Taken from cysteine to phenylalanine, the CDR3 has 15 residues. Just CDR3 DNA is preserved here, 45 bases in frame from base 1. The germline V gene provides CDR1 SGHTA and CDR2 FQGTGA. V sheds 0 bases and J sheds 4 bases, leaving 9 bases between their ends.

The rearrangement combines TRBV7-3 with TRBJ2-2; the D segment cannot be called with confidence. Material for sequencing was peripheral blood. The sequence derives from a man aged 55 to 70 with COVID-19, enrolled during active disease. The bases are TGTGCCAGCAGCTTAACTCACGGAGTCACCGGGGAGCTGTTTTTT. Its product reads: CASSLTHGVTGELFF.